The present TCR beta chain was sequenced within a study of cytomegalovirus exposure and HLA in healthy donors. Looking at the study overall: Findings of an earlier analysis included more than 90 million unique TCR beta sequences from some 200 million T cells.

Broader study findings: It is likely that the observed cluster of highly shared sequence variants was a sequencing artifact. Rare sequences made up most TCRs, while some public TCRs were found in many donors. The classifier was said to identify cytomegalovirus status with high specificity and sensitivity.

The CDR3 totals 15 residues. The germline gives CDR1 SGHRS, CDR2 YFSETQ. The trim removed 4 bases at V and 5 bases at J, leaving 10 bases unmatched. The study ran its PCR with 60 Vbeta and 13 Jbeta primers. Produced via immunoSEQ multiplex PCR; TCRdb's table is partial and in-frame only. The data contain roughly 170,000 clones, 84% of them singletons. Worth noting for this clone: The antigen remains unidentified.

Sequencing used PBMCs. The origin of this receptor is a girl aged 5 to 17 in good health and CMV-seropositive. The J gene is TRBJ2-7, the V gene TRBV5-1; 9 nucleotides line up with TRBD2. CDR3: CASSPAWVAGDEQYF. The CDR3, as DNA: TGCGCCAGCAGCCCCGCCTGGGTAGCGGGGGACGAGCAGTACTTC.